This is a list of T cell receptor beta chains from one sample in a study of identical twins. MiXCR was run by TCRdb on the 5' RACE reads, yielding one entry per CDR3 protein. Of about 340,000 distinct CDR3 sequences listed, roughly 9% are singletons. Specimen: naive T cells sorted from blood. Receptors were obtained from a woman aged 45-60 years in good health. The CDR3 runs from the conserved cysteine through the conserved F or W. Each record gives: J gene, clone size, D gene, V gene, CDR3 protein, CDR3 DNA. D genes are given only for firm matches. Rows may omit the clone size; those that give it use once, few, many or a size class.

>TRBJ2-1|many|TRBD2|TRBV2
CASSETSEGEQFF
TGTGCCAGCAGTGAAACTAGCGAGGGTGAGCAGTTCTTC
>TRBJ2-7|.|.|TRBV21-1
CASSKSVRDRSYEQYF
TGTGCCAGCAGCAAGTCAGTTCGGGACAGGTCTTACGAGCAGTACTTC
>TRBJ2-4|many|.|TRBV7-3
CASAGLAKNIQYF
TGTGCCAGCGCCGGGCTAGCCAAAAACATTCAGTACTTC
>TRBJ2-7|.|TRBD2|TRBV29-1
CSVEWRASGRAEQYF
TGCAGCGTTGAGTGGAGGGCTAGCGGGAGAGCCGAGCAGTACTTC
>TRBJ2-1|.|.|TRBV7-9
CASLATPHRPLF
TGTGCCAGCCTGGCTACCCCACATCGCCCACTCTTC
>TRBJ2-2|many|.|TRBV11-2
CALGDHGELFF
TGTGCCCTTGGGGATCACGGGGAGCTGTTTTTT
>TRBJ1-5|.|TRBD1|TRBV19
CASRVRGLGQPQHF
TGTGCCAGTAGAGTCAGGGGGCTGGGACAGCCCCAGCATTTT
>TRBJ2-7|.|TRBD1|TRBV18
CASSPRTGSGHEQYF
TGTGCCAGCTCACCACGGACAGGGTCAGGACACGAGCAGTACTTC
>TRBJ2-5|.|TRBD2|TRBV15
CATSPARGLAGDETQYF
TGTGCCACCAGCCCAGCCAGGGGACTAGCGGGAGACGAGACCCAGTACTTC
>TRBJ2-5|.|.|TRBV18
CASSRRADQETQYF
TGTGCCAGCTCACGCCGGGCTGACCAAGAGACCCAGTACTTC
>TRBJ1-2|.|TRBD1|TRBV10-3
CAISESDRANGYTF
TGTGCCATCAGTGAGTCGGACAGGGCTAATGGCTACACCTTC
>TRBJ2-2|few|.|TRBV2
CASSPTGQNTGELFF
TGTGCCAGCAGTCCGACCGGACAGAACACCGGGGAGCTGTTTTTT
>TRBJ2-5|.|.|TRBV5-5
CASSTEGETQYF
TGTGCCAGCAGCACCGAGGGGGAGACCCAGTACTTC
>TRBJ2-5|few|.|TRBV2
CASSPSGRTKETQYF
TGTGCCAGCAGTCCCTCGGGACGGACAAAAGAGACCCAGTACTTC
>TRBJ1-5|few|.|TRBV14
CASSQGGFDQPQHF
TGTGCCAGCAGCCAGGGAGGGTTCGATCAGCCCCAGCATTTT
>TRBJ2-1|many|.|TRBV11-2
CASSPGLLGGPSDEQFF
TGTGCCAGCAGCCCCGGTCTTTTAGGGGGGCCGTCAGATGAGCAGTTCTTC
>TRBJ1-1|few|.|TRBV7-3
CASSLTAFGTEAFF
TGTGCCAGCAGCTTAACCGCATTTGGCACTGAAGCTTTCTTT
>TRBJ2-7|few|.|TRBV29-1
CSVVRQDSYEQYF
TGCAGCGTGGTGAGACAGGACTCCTACGAGCAGTACTTC
>TRBJ1-1|.|.|TRBV12-3/TRBV12-4
CASSYMTEAFF
TGTGCCAGCAGTTATATGACTGAAGCTTTCTTT
>TRBJ1-2|.|.|TRBV5-1
CASSLALGNYGYTF
TGCGCCAGCAGCTTGGCCTTAGGGAACTATGGCTACACCTTC
>TRBJ1-1|few|.|TRBV27
CASSLLWGGSTEAFF
TGTGCCAGCAGTTTATTGTGGGGAGGGAGCACTGAAGCTTTCTTT
>TRBJ1-4|.|.|TRBV27
CASSLSRGRREKLFF
TGTGCCAGCAGTTTGAGTCGGGGTAGGCGGGAAAAACTGTTTTTT
>TRBJ2-7|.|.|TRBV20-1
CSARRLASYEQYF
TGCAGTGCTAGACGTCTGGCCTCCTACGAGCAGTACTTC
>TRBJ2-7|few|.|TRBV4-1
CASRPLTGTTYEQYF
TGCGCCAGCAGACCTCTGACAGGGACTACCTACGAGCAGTACTTC